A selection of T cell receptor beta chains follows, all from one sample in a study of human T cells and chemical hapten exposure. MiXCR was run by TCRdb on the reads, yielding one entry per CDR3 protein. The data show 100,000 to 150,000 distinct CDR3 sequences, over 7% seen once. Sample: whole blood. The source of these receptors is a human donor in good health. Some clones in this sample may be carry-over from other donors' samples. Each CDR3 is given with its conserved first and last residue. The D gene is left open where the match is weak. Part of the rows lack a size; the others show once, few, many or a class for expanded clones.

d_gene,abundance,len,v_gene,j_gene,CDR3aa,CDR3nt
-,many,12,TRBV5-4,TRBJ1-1,CASHARATEAFF,TGTGCCAGTCACGCAAGAGCCACTGAAGCTTTCTTT
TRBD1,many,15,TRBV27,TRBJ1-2,CASSLSAGGRYGYTF,TGTGCCAGCAGTTTATCTGCAGGGGGTCGCTATGGCTACACCTTC
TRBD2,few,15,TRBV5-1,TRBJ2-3,CASSLAASGADTQYF,TGCGCCAGCAGCTTGGCAGCTAGCGGGGCAGATACGCAGTATTTT
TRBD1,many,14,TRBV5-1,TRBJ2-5,CASSAGQGRETQYF,TGCGCCAGCAGCGCGGGACAGGGGCGTGAGACCCAGTACTTC
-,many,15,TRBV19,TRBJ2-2,CATLTQGSNTGELFF,TGTGCTACCCTCACCCAGGGCTCGAACACCGGGGAGCTGTTTTTT
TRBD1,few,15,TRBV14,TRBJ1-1,CASSLRTGLNTEAFF,TGTGCCAGCAGCCTCCGGACAGGACTGAACACTGAAGCTTTCTTT
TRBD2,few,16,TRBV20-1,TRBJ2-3,CSARPLAGGPGDTQYF,TGCAGTGCTAGGCCACTAGCGGGAGGGCCCGGAGATACGCAGTATTTT
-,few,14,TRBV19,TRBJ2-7,CASSILRDSREQYF,TGTGCCAGTAGTATCCTCAGGGATAGTAGGGAGCAGTACTTC
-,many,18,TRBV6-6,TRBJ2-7,CASSYSIPAGSSSYEQYF,TGTGCCAGCAGTTACTCGATCCCGGCGGGCAGTAGCTCCTACGAGCAGTACTTC
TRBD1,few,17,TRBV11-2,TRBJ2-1,CASSLESTGNRVDEQFF,TGTGCCAGCAGCTTAGAATCGACAGGGAATAGAGTGGATGAGCAGTTCTTC
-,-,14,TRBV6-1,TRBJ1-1,CASRGSWMNTEAFF,TGTGCCAGCAGGGGATCCTGGATGAACACTGAAGCTTTCTTT
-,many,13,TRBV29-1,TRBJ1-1,CSVEGQGRIEAFF,TGCAGCGTTGAAGGGCAGGGTAGGATAGAAGCTTTCTTT
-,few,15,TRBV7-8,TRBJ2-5,CASSRASNTQETQYF,TGTGCCAGCAGCAGGGCTAGCAATACCCAAGAGACCCAGTACTTC
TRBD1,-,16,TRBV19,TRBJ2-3,CASSPERDRGPSTQYF,TGTGCCAGTAGTCCCGAACGCGACAGGGGGCCTAGTACGCAGTATTTT
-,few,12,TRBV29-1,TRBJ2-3,CSVRDFTDTQYF,TGCAGCGTCAGGGACTTCACAGATACGCAGTATTTT